A selection of T cell receptor beta chains follows, all from one sample in a study of shared clonotypes between healthy human individuals. Here immunoSEQ multiplex PCR was the method, and the copy in TCRdb shows in-frame clones only, minus some. The table records hundreds of thousands of clones, about 91% of them present only once. Sample: naive CD8+ T cells sorted from blood. The source is a man aged 25-45 years in good health. Each CDR3 is given with its conserved first and last residue. Fields, in order: CDR3 length, clone size, J gene, D gene, V gene, CDR3 DNA, CDR3 protein. A D gene is named only where the DNA matches it firmly. Size tells how often a clone was seen (once, few, many) or the class of an expanded clone, and some rows leave it out.

length: 14; size: few; J: TRBJ1-5; D: TRBD1; V: TRBV6-1; DNA: TGTGCCAGCAGTGATGGACAGGGGGTTCAGCCCCAGCATTTT; CDR3: CASSDGQGVQPQHF
length: 15; size: -; J: TRBJ1-2; D: -; V: TRBV11-2; DNA: TGTGCCAGTGATGGTCTGGGATCGCTATACTATGGCTACACCTTC; CDR3: CASDGLGSLYYGYTF
length: 14; size: -; J: TRBJ1-1; D: -; V: TRBV28; DNA: TGTGCCAGCACCCTCCTCGGGCGCTTCTCTGAAGCTTTCTTT; CDR3: CASTLLGRFSEAFF
length: 14; size: -; J: TRBJ2-7; D: TRBD1; V: TRBV13; DNA: TGTGCCAGCAGCACGGGGACAGGGGGCTACGAGCAGTACTTC; CDR3: CASSTGTGGYEQYF
length: 13; size: -; J: TRBJ2-7; D: -; V: TRBV5-1; DNA: TGCGCCAGCAGCTCGAGGGGGTTCGACGAGCAGTACTTC; CDR3: CASSSRGFDEQYF
length: 13; size: -; J: TRBJ2-7; D: -; V: TRBV28; DNA: TGTGCCAGTTTCGGGACACGGAGCTACGAGCAGTACTTC; CDR3: CASFGTRSYEQYF
length: 14; size: -; J: TRBJ2-1; D: -; V: TRBV6-1; DNA: TGTGCCAGCAGCCAATACAGGCGGGACACCGAGCAGTTCTTC; CDR3: CASSQYRRDTEQFF
length: 11; size: -; J: TRBJ2-1; D: -; V: TRBV11-2; DNA: TGTGCCAGCAGCTTAGAGGGTGAGCAGTTCTTC; CDR3: CASSLEGEQFF
length: 16; size: -; J: TRBJ2-1; D: -; V: TRBV7-9; DNA: TGTGCCAGCAGCTTAGTTTCCGGGGGTGTCTACAATGAGCAGTTCTTC; CDR3: CASSLVSGGVYNEQFF
length: 16; size: once; J: TRBJ2-7; D: TRBD2; V: TRBV12-5; DNA: TGTGCTAGTGGTTTGGCGGATCCTAGCGGCCACTACGAGCAGTACTTC; CDR3: CASGLADPSGHYEQYF
length: 18; size: -; J: TRBJ2-5; D: -; V: TRBV7-8; DNA: TGTGCCAGCAGCCCCCACCCCCTAGGCAGGATGGAGCAAGAGACCCAGTACTTC; CDR3: CASSPHPLGRMEQETQYF
length: 13; size: -; J: TRBJ2-5; D: -; V: TRBV28; DNA: TGTGCCAGCATCGGTCGGCAGCAAGAGACCCAGTACTTC; CDR3: CASIGRQQETQYF
length: 13; size: -; J: TRBJ2-1; D: -; V: TRBV7-9; DNA: TGTGCCAGCAGCCCTCAGGACTACAATGAGCAGTTCTTC; CDR3: CASSPQDYNEQFF
length: 14; size: -; J: TRBJ2-7; D: -; V: TRBV7-6; DNA: TGTGCCAGCAGCCCCCGGTCAGCAAAATACGAGCAGTACTTC; CDR3: CASSPRSAKYEQYF
length: 13; size: -; J: TRBJ2-2; D: -; V: TRBV4-1; DNA: TGCGCCAGCAACCAGGGTTACACCGGGGAGCTGTTTTTT; CDR3: CASNQGYTGELFF
length: 17; size: -; J: TRBJ2-7; D: TRBD2; V: TRBV28; DNA: TGTGCCAGCAGTGGACTAGCGATGACAGTCGGTTCCTACGAGCAGTACTTC; CDR3: CASSGLAMTVGSYEQYF
length: 13; size: once; J: TRBJ2-5; D: -; V: TRBV7-8; DNA: TGTGCCAGCAGCTCCTGGGGCCAAGAGACCCAGTACTTC; CDR3: CASSSWGQETQYF
length: 15; size: once; J: TRBJ2-7; D: TRBD2; V: TRBV9; DNA: TGTGCCAGCAGCGAGACTAGCGGGAACTCCTACGAGCAGTACTTC; CDR3: CASSETSGNSYEQYF
length: 13; size: -; J: TRBJ2-1; D: TRBD1; V: TRBV7-9; DNA: TGTGCCAGCAGCTATAACAGGGGTCATGAGCAGTTCTTC; CDR3: CASSYNRGHEQFF
length: 14; size: -; J: TRBJ2-1; D: -; V: TRBV6-5; DNA: TGTGCCAGCAGTTACTCCTGGACGTCTTATGAGCAGTTCTTC; CDR3: CASSYSWTSYEQFF
length: 13; size: -; J: TRBJ2-1; D: -; V: TRBV19; DNA: TGTGCCAGTAGTTGGAGCTCCTACAATGAGCAGTTCTTC; CDR3: CASSWSSYNEQFF
length: 13; size: -; J: TRBJ2-4; D: -; V: TRBV30; DNA: TGTGCCTGGAGTTCGGGGTCCAAAAACATTCAGTACTTC; CDR3: CAWSSGSKNIQYF
length: 16; size: -; J: TRBJ2-4; D: TRBD2; V: TRBV11-1; DNA: TGTGCCAGCAGCCCCCGGGGGGAAGGAGCTAAAAACATTCAGTACTTC; CDR3: CASSPRGEGAKNIQYF
length: 12; size: -; J: TRBJ2-1; D: -; V: TRBV11-2; DNA: TGTGCCAGCAGCTTAGGGCCTACTGAGCAGTTCTTC; CDR3: CASSLGPTEQFF
length: 16; size: -; J: TRBJ2-1; D: TRBD2; V: TRBV7-9; DNA: TGTGCCAGCAGCTTACTAGCGGGAGTATCCTACAATGAGCAGTTCTTC; CDR3: CASSLLAGVSYNEQFF
length: 11; size: -; J: TRBJ1-1; D: -; V: TRBV20-1; DNA: TGCAGTGCTAGTGGTCCCTCTGAAGCTTTCTTT; CDR3: CSASGPSEAFF
length: 15; size: -; J: TRBJ2-5; D: TRBD2; V: TRBV7-9; DNA: TGTGCCAGCAGCTTCCTAGCGGGTGGGGTGGAGACCCAGTACTTC; CDR3: CASSFLAGGVETQYF
length: 18; size: -; J: TRBJ1-2; D: -; V: TRBV6-1; DNA: TGTGCCAGCAGTGCACAGGGTCCGGGGTCAGGATTCTTGAGGGGCTACACCTTC; CDR3: CASSAQGPGSGFLRGYTF
length: 14; size: -; J: TRBJ2-5; D: TRBD1; V: TRBV18; DNA: TGTGCCAGCTCACAGGGACAGGGCCAAGAGACCCAGTACTTC; CDR3: CASSQGQGQETQYF
length: 14; size: -; J: TRBJ2-4; D: -; V: TRBV6-6; DNA: TGTGCCAGCCTCCTCCAAACAGGAATCAACATTCAGTACTTC; CDR3: CASLLQTGINIQYF
length: 15; size: once; J: TRBJ2-7; D: -; V: TRBV25-1; DNA: TGTGCCAGCAGTGTGGGGACGGATTCCTACTACGAGCAGTACTTC; CDR3: CASSVGTDSYYEQYF
length: 15; size: -; J: TRBJ2-3; D: -; V: TRBV19; DNA: TGTGCCAGTAGTACGGCAGGGCGGAGCACAGATACGCAGTATTTT; CDR3: CASSTAGRSTDTQYF
length: 18; size: -; J: TRBJ2-7; D: -; V: TRBV11-2; DNA: TGTGCCAGCAGCTTAGCGTCGGTCTCAGGGAGCATACGTAAGGGGCAGTACTTC; CDR3: CASSLASVSGSIRKGQYF
length: 16; size: -; J: TRBJ2-1; D: TRBD2; V: TRBV7-9; DNA: TGTGCCAGCAGCTCCCCTAGCGGGAGGGCCGTGGATGAGCAGTTCTTC; CDR3: CASSSPSGRAVDEQFF
length: 14; size: -; J: TRBJ2-5; D: -; V: TRBV4-2; DNA: TGTGCCAGCAGCTCCCCCGGGCGGGGAGAGACCCAGTACTTC; CDR3: CASSSPGRGETQYF
length: 14; size: -; J: TRBJ1-1; D: -; V: TRBV28; DNA: TGTGCCAGCAATATCGGACGTCTGAACACTGAAGCTTTCTTT; CDR3: CASNIGRLNTEAFF
length: 13; size: once; J: TRBJ2-2; D: -; V: TRBV19; DNA: TGTGCCAGTAGCCTCTCTCGCCCCGGGGAGCTGTTTTTT; CDR3: CASSLSRPGELFF
length: 18; size: -; J: TRBJ2-4; D: -; V: TRBV15; DNA: TGTGCCACCAGCAGAGATCTGTACGGGGGAGTACCCAAAAACATTCAGTACTTC; CDR3: CATSRDLYGGVPKNIQYF